Ten or more counts support the clone carrying this TCR beta chain. Antigen unknown. Between the trimmed V and J ends, which lost 4 bases and 3 bases, there was a span of 14 bases. The CDR3 covers 15 residues. Germline V gives CDR1 SGHTA, CDR2 FQGNSA. This entry belongs to a study of T cells after yellow fever vaccination. Regarding the study as a whole: FACS-sorted repertoires could contain abundant clonotypes contaminating from the bulk population.

A 5'RACE template-switching step, the method used to make TCR cDNA, added a universal primer site and UMIs. TCRdb ran MiXCR on the 5' RACE reads and lists one entry per CDR3 protein. The table shows a few hundred thousand distinct CDR3 sequences, with 6.5% to 8.5% occurring only once. V is TRBV7-2 and J is TRBJ2-3; unclear D gene. The sample consisted of CD4+ T cells sorted from PBMCs, taken 15 days after the yellow fever booster vaccination. This TCR derives from a man aged 30 to 39 who received the YFV17D yellow fever vaccine. Written as DNA, the CDR3 is TGTGCCAGCAGCTACAGTGGGGTAGTTACAGATACGCAGTATTTT. It yields the protein CASSYSGVVTDTQYF.